This T cell receptor beta chain was sequenced for a study of cytomegalovirus exposure and HLA in healthy donors. The CDR3 loop spans 16 amino acids. V shed 5 bases, J shed 8 bases, and the junction held 11 bases outside the gene matches. CDR1 is SGHVS, CDR2 FNYEAQ, per germline. Using immunoSEQ multiplex PCR, the repertoire was profiled, and TCRdb retains in-frame clones only, with some absent. The sample holds about 120,000 clones, about 91% seen once. Material: PBMCs. The TCR originated in a man between 18 and 29 years old in good health and CMV-seronegative. V and J are TRBV7-6 and TRBJ2-1; 11 bases are shared with TRBD1. The CDR3 DNA is TGTGCCAGCAGCCCGCGGACAGGGGGCAAAGTCGATGAGCAGTTCTTC. Translation: CASSPRTGGKVDEQFF.